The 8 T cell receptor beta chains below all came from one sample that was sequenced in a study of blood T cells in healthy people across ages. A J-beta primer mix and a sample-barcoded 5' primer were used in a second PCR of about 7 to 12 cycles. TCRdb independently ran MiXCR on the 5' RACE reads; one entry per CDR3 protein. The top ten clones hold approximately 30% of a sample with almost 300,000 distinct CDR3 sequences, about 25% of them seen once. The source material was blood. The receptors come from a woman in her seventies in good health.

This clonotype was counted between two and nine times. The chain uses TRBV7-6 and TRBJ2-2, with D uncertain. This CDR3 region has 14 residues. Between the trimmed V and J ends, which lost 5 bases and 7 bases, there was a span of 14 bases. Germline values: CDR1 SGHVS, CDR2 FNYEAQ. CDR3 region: CASSRLRQSGELFF. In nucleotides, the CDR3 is TGTGCCAGCAGCCGCTTGCGGCAGAGCGGGGAGCTGTTTTTT.

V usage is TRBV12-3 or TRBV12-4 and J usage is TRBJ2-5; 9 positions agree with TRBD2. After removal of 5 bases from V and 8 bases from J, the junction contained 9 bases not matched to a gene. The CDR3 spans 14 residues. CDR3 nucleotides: TGTGCCAGCAGTATGCGGGGGGGGGCTGGAACCCAGTACTTC. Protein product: CASSMRGGAGTQYF.

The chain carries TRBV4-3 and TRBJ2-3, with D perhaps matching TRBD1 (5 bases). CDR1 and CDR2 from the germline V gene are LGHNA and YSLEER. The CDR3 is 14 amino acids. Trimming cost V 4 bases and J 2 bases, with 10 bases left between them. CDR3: CASSRQGLTDTQYF. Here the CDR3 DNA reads TGCGCCAGCAGCCGCCAGGGCCTCACAGATACGCAGTATTTT.

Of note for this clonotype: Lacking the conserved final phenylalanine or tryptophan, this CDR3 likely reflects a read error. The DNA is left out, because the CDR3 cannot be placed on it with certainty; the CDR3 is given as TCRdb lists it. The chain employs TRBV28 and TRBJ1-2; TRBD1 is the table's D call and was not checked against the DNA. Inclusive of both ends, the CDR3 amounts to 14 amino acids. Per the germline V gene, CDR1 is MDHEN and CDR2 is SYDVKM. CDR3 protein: CASSTGGVGTINPV.

CDR3 nucleotide sequence: TGTGCCAGCAGCGGGAGTAGGGGCGGCGGGGAGCTGTTTTTT. Its translation is CASSGSRGGGELFF. V and J are TRBV7-2 and TRBJ2-2; D possibly matches TRBD1 or TRBD2 (5 bases each). Trimming pared 5 bases from V and 7 bases from J, leaving 14 bases between. The CDR3 runs 14 residues. The V gene's germline CDR1 is SGHTA and CDR2 FQGNSA.

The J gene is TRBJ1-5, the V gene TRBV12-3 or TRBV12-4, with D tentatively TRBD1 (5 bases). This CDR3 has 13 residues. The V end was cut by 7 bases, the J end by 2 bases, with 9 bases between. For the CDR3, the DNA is TGTGCCAGCAACGACAGAGGCAATCAGCCCCAGCATTTT. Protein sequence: CASNDRGNQPQHF.

Here the CDR3 reads CASSAPSGLAHEQYF. The CDR3 bases are TGTGCCAGCAGCGCCCCCTCGGGACTAGCCCACGAGCAGTACTTC. The chain links TRBV7-2 to TRBJ2-7, with TRBD2 identical over 9 bases. J gave up 5 bases and V 5 bases, and 10 bases lay outside the gene matches. The CDR3 runs 15 residues. Germline CDR1 reads SGHTA; CDR2 reads FQGNSA. Supplemented by reference TRBV7-2 and TRBJ2-7, the full variable domain reads GAGVSQSPSNKVTEKGKDVELRCDPISGHTALYWYRQSLGQGLEFLIYFQGNSAPDKSGLPSDRFSAERTGGSVSTLTIQRTQQEDSAVYLCASSAPSGLAHEQYFGPGTRLTVT.

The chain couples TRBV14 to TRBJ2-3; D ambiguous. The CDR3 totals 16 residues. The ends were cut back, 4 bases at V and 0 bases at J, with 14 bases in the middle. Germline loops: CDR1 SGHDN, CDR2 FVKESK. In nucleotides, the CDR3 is TGTGCCAGCAGCCCCCCTTACGGCTCTAGCACAGATACGCAGTATTTT. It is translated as CASSPPYGSSTDTQYF. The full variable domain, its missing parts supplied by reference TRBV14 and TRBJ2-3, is EAGVTQFPSHSVIEKGQTVTLRCDPISGHDNLYWYRRVMGKEIKFLLHFVKESKQDESGMPNNRFLAERTGGTYSTLKVQPAELEDSGVYFCASSPPYGSSTDTQYFGPGTRLTVL.